These 27 T cell receptor beta chains share one sample of origin, sequenced in a study of CXCR3-negative and CXCR3-positive naive CD8 T cells. Their specific antigens are unknown. Study-wide results and limits: Higher TRB CDR3 hydrophobicity marked CXCR3-positive naive cells relative to CXCR3-negative naive cells.

Each TRB cDNA library was prepared by 5' RACE (with UMI labels). Each CDR3 protein gets one entry in TCRdb, which reprocessed the 5' RACE reads and gives no DNA. This table holds some 130,000 distinct CDR3 sequences. Sequencing was carried out using naive CXCR3+ CD8+ T cells from blood. Stated subset: CD45RO-CCR7+CD27+CD95- naive CD8+ T cells expressing CXCR3 (TNR3+). The source is a human donor in good health. Some clones in this sample may be carry-over from other donors' samples.

The rearrangement uses TRBV15 and TRBJ1-1; TCRdb indicates TRBD1, and absent DNA this call remains unverified. CDR1 is LNHNV, CDR2 YYDKDF, per germline (reference sequence). This CDR3 is built from 16 residues. CDR3 residues: CATSRSGTGVDGEAFF.

The rearrangement joins TRBV28 to TRBJ1-1; the D call from TCRdb, TRBD1, cannot be confirmed without DNA. Germline lookup yields CDR1 MDHEN and CDR2 SYDVKM. The CDR3 runs 19 residues. The CDR3: CASSLVFMGQRWANTEAFF. The variable domain in full, completed from reference TRBV28 and TRBJ1-1, reads DVKVTQSSRYLVKRTGEKVFLECVQDMDHENMFWYRQDPGLGLRLIYFSYDVKMKEKGDIPEGYSVSREKKERFSLILESASTNQTSMYLCASSLVFMGQRWANTEAFFGQGTRLTVV.

This rearrangement joins TRBV6-5 to TRBJ2-1. Germline values: CDR1 MNHEY, CDR2 SVGAGI. The CDR3 totals 15 residues. This CDR3 reads CASSYGKPSYNEQFF.

The CDR3 sequence: CASSLDPSDTDTQYF. This rearrangement joins TRBV5-1 to TRBJ2-3. The CDR3 length is 15 residues. In germline, CDR1 is SGHRS, CDR2 YFSETQ.

The chain couples TRBV4-3 to TRBJ2-7; TCRdb's D gene call, TRBD1, goes unchecked for lack of DNA. The CDR3 contains 17 residues. Germline V gene lookup returns CDR1 LGHNA and CDR2 YSLEER. CDR3 residues: CASSLARGVRSSYEQYF.

The chain uses TRBV11-1 and TRBJ2-7; TCRdb proposes TRBD1, but this gene call is untestable without DNA. CDR1 and CDR2 (germline): SGHAT, FQDESV (reference sequence). There are 14 residues in the CDR3. The CDR3 is CASSFGGSPYEQYF.

The rearrangement links TRBV2 to TRBJ2-3; TCRdb's D call of TRBD1 is untestable without DNA. The CDR3 extends over 14 amino acids. The germline CDR1 and CDR2 sequences are SNHLY and FYNNEI. CDR3 protein: CASTLLLGADTQYF. The whole variable domain, remainder taken from reference TRBV2 and TRBJ2-3, is EPEVTQTPSHQVTQMGQEVILRCVPISNHLYFYWYRQILGQKVEFLVSFYNNEISEKSEIFDDQFSVERPDGSNFTLKIRSTKLEDSAMYFCASTLLLGADTQYFGPGTRLTVL.

This rearrangement joins TRBV5-1 to TRBJ1-1; TCRdb gives TRBD1 as the D gene, but with no DNA this cannot be confirmed. The CDR3 runs to 17 residues. Germline V gene data show CDR1 as SGHRS and CDR2 as YFSETQ. CDR3 sequence reads: CASSFWTGVFGSTEAFF.

This chain joins TRBV29-1 and TRBJ2-1; the TRBD1 assignment by TCRdb is unverifiable without DNA. The germline V gene encodes CDR1 SQVTM and CDR2 ANQGSEA. The CDR3 covers 14 residues. CDR3 in amino acids: CSVDWDLAYNEQFF.

The CDR3 sequence is CASSPFRSSYEQYF. The chain couples TRBV14 to TRBJ2-7. The CDR3 is 14 amino acids. The germline V gene encodes CDR1 SGHDN and CDR2 FVKESK.

The genes are TRBV28 and TRBJ2-5. This CDR3 is built from 14 residues. Germline assignment: CDR1 MDHEN and CDR2 SYDVKM. The CDR3 sequence: CASSDHRYQETQYF.

The chain employs TRBV28 and TRBJ2-1; without DNA, the TCRdb call of TRBD1 cannot be checked. This CDR3 has 13 residues. Germline V gene lookup returns CDR1 MDHEN and CDR2 SYDVKM. CDR3 sequence: CASMEVGGIEQFF. The whole variable domain, filled in from reference TRBV28 and TRBJ2-1, reads DVKVTQSSRYLVKRTGEKVFLECVQDMDHENMFWYRQDPGLGLRLIYFSYDVKMKEKGDIPEGYSVSREKKERFSLILESASTNQTSMYLCASMEVGGIEQFFGPGTRLTVL.

The rearrangement uses TRBV28 and TRBJ2-6; TCRdb's D call of TRBD1 is untestable without DNA. This CDR3 has 15 residues. Germline V gives CDR1 MDHEN, CDR2 SYDVKM. The CDR3 reads CASSFRGPGANVLTF.

The rearrangement joins TRBV4-3 to TRBJ2-7. CDR3 length equals 14 residues. Germline values: CDR1 LGHNA, CDR2 YSLEER. This CDR3 reads CASSQDGVTYAQYF.

This sequence joins TRBV6-6 and TRBJ2-7; TCRdb picks TRBD1, but there is no DNA to check that call. Germline CDR1 MNHNY, CDR2 SVGAGI (reference sequence). The CDR3 loop spans 14 amino acids. This chain's CDR3 is CASREGGITYEQYF.

The V and J genes are TRBV21-1 and TRBJ2-5; TCRdb names TRBD1, which stays unverified in the absence of DNA. TRBV21-1 is a pseudogene locus. The CDR3 extends over 19 amino acids. The chain's CDR3 is CASSNHRDRGRVTQETQYF.

V and J are TRBV7-9 and TRBJ2-3; the D call of TRBD1 rests on TCRdb alone, since no DNA is present to check it. The germline gives CDR1 SEHNR, CDR2 FQNEAQ (reference sequence). CDR3 length: 14 residues. This chain's CDR3 is CASSPPARADTQYF.

The rearrangement uses TRBV27 and TRBJ2-1. CDR1 MNHEY and CDR2 SMNVEV come from the germline V gene (reference sequence). This CDR3 has 15 amino acids. CDR3 in amino acids: CASSLAGNSYNEQFF.

V and J are TRBV4-2 and TRBJ1-2; as DNA is missing, the TRBD1 call by TCRdb cannot be tested. The CDR3 runs 15 residues. Germline values: CDR1 LGHNA, CDR2 YNFKEQ. This CDR3 reads CASSQDGQGSYGYTF.

The J gene is TRBJ2-7, the V gene TRBV6-2 or TRBV6-3; TCRdb returns TRBD1, unconfirmable since there is no DNA. Germline V gene data show CDR1 as MNHEY and CDR2 as SVGEGT. This CDR3 region has 14 residues. The CDR3 reads CASSAGTGYYEQYF.

The rearrangement joins TRBV13 to TRBJ2-7; TCRdb picks TRBD2, but there is no DNA to check that call. Germline V gene data show CDR1 as PRHDT and CDR2 as FYEKMQ (reference sequence). This CDR3 has 14 amino acids. This CDR3 reads CASGLHVGVGEQYF.

The chain joins TRBV7-2 to TRBJ1-1. In germline, CDR1 is SGHTA, CDR2 FQGNSA. The CDR3 runs to 12 residues. The CDR3 sequence: CASSLEYTEAFF.

The chain is built from TRBV28 and TRBJ2-2; TCRdb proposes TRBD2, but this gene call is untestable without DNA. The CDR3 runs 16 residues. CDR1 is MDHEN and CDR2 is SYDVKM in the germline V gene. CDR3 sequence reads: CASYPSLAGGRGELFF.

J is TRBJ2-7 and V is TRBV28; without DNA, the TCRdb call of TRBD1 cannot be checked. The germline V gene has CDR1 MDHEN and CDR2 SYDVKM. The CDR3 is 16 amino acids. The CDR3 sequence: CASSSLGGTGLREQYF.

The rearrangement uses TRBV5-1 and TRBJ2-1; absent DNA, TCRdb's TRBD2 call cannot be checked. Germline assignment: CDR1 SGHRS and CDR2 YFSETQ. The length of the CDR3 is 15 residues. The CDR3 loop is CASGDSFSSYNEQFF.

The chain uses TRBV5-1 and TRBJ2-3. CDR1 and CDR2 (germline): SGHRS, YFSETQ. This CDR3 is built from 14 residues. The CDR3 sequence is CASSLYFGADTQYF.

The J gene is TRBJ2-1, the V gene TRBV6-2 or TRBV6-3; TCRdb calls TRBD2, which cannot be checked without DNA. Germline V gene sequence: CDR1 MNHEY, CDR2 SVGEGT. CDR3 length: 15 amino acids. This CDR3 is CASSPTTSGSNEQFF.